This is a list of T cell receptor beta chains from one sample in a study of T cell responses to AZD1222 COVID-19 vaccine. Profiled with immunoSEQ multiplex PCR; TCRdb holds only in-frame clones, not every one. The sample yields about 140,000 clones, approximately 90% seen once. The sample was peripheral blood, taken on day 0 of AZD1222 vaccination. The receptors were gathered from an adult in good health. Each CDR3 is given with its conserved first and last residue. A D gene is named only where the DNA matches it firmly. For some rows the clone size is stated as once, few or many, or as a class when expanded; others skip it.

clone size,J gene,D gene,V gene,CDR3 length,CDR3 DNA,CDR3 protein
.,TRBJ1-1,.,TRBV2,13,TGTGCCAGCAGACTCCTCGAGAACACTGAAGCTTTCTTT,CASRLLENTEAFF
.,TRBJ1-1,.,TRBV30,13,TGTGCCTGGAGTGTAGGGAGGGATACTGAAGCTTTCTTT,CAWSVGRDTEAFF
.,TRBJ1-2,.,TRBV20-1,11,TGCAGTGCTAGACCCACTTATGGCTACACCTTC,CSARPTYGYTF
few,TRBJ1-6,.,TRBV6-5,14,TGTGCCAGCTCAGCGGGGCCCTATAATTCACCCCTCCACTTT,CASSAGPYNSPLHF
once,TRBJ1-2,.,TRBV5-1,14,TGCGCCAGCAGCCCCGAGGGACTTATCTATGGCTACACCTTC,CASSPEGLIYGYTF
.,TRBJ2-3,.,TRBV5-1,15,TGCGCCAGCAGCTTGGTGGGATTAAGCACAGATACGCAGTATTTT,CASSLVGLSTDTQYF
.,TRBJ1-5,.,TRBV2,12,TGTGCCAGCAGGGACAGCAATCAGCCCCAGCATTTT,CASRDSNQPQHF
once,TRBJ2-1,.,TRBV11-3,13,TGTGCCAGCCGAGAATCAGGAGATAATGAGCAGTTCTTC,CASRESGDNEQFF
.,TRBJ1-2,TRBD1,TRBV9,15,TGTGCCAGCAGCGTGTCGACAGGGGGTAGCTATGGCTACACCTTC,CASSVSTGGSYGYTF
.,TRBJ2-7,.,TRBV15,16,TGTGCCACCAGCAGCGAACATTTGGGGGGCTCCTACGAGCAGTACTTC,CATSSEHLGGSYEQYF
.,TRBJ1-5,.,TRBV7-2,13,TGTGCCAGCAGCCCGTGGGAGAATCAGCCCCAGCATTTT,CASSPWENQPQHF
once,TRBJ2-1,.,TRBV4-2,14,TGTGCCAGCAGCCTCGGTCCCTCGGGCAATGAGCAGTTCTTC,CASSLGPSGNEQFF
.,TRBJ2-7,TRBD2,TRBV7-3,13,TGTGCCAGCAGCATACTTCGCGGGGGCGAGCAGTACTTC,CASSILRGGEQYF
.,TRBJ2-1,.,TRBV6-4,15,TGTGCCAGCCGTCTGGGGGAGGGGGAGCACGGTGAGCAGTTCTTC,CASRLGEGEHGEQFF
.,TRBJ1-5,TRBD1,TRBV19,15,TGTGCCAGTAACTCGCGGGGACAGGGTGTTGAGCCCCAGCATTTT,CASNSRGQGVEPQHF
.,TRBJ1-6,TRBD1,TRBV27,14,TGTGCCAGCAGCAACAGGGGATTCGGTTCACCCCTCCACTTT,CASSNRGFGSPLHF
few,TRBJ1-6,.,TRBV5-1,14,TGCGCCAGCAGCGAATCTCAGGGCTCATCACCCCTCCACTTT,CASSESQGSSPLHF
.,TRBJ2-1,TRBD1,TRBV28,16,TGTGCCAGCAGTCCCTCGGGACAGGGGAAGGCGAATGAGCAGTTCTTC,CASSPSGQGKANEQFF
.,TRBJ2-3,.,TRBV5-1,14,TGCGCCAGCAGCTTGGAACAGATCACAGATACGCAGTATTTT,CASSLEQITDTQYF
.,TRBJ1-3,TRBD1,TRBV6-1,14,TGTGCCAGCAGTGGAGCAGGGGGCCGGGACACCATATATTTT,CASSGAGGRDTIYF
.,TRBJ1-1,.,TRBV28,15,TGTGCCAGCAGTCCACCTGAGACAGTGAACACTGAAGCTTTCTTT,CASSPPETVNTEAFF
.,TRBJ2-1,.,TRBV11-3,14,TGTGCCAGCAGCTCCTCTTGGGGCTACAATGAGCAGTTCTTC,CASSSSWGYNEQFF
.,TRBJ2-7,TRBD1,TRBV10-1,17,TGCGCCAGCAGGGGAGTGGGTACAGACAGGGGGCGTTGCGAGCAGTACTTC,CASRGVGTDRGRCEQYF
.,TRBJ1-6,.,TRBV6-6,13,TGTGCCAGCAGTTGGGGGGAAAATTCACCCCTCCACTTT,CASSWGENSPLHF
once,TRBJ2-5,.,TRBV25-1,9,TGTGCCAGCGGGGAGACCCAGTACTTC,CASGETQYF
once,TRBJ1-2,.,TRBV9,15,TGTGCCAGCAGCGTCGGCCTAAAGACTCTCTATGGCTACACCTTC,CASSVGLKTLYGYTF
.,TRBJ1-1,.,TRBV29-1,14,TGCAGCGTTGAAGATCTCAGGTCTAACACTGAAGCTTTCTTT,CSVEDLRSNTEAFF
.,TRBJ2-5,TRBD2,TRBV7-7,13,TGTGCCAGCAGCTTACACGGGGGGGAGACCCAGTACTTC,CASSLHGGETQYF
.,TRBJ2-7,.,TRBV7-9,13,TGTGCCAGCAGCTTAGCGGCGGGGAACGAGCAGTACTTC,CASSLAAGNEQYF
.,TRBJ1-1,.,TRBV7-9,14,TGTGCCAGCAGCTTTTTGATAGGGGACACTGAAGCTTTCTTT,CASSFLIGDTEAFF
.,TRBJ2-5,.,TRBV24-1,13,TGTGCCACCAGTGACCGAAATCAAGAGACCCAGTACTTC,CATSDRNQETQYF
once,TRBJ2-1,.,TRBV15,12,TGTGCCACCAGCAGAGAGGATGAAGAGCAGTTCTTC,CATSREDEEQFF
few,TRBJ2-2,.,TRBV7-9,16,TGTGCCAGCAGCGACCAGGGGTGGATGGACACCGGGGAGCTGTTTTTT,CASSDQGWMDTGELFF
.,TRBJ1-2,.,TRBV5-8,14,TGTGCCAGCAGCTTGGCTGGGACGAACTATGGCTACACCTTC,CASSLAGTNYGYTF
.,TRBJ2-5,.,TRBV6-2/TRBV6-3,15,TGTGCCAGCAGTTGGTCCGTGGGGAGGCAAGAGACCCAGTACTTC,CASSWSVGRQETQYF
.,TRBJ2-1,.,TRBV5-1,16,TGCGCCAGCAGCCCCACGGCCTCAAGCCGGCCCGATGAGCAGTTCTTC,CASSPTASSRPDEQFF
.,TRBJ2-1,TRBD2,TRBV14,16,TGTGCCAGCAGCCAAGCGAGGACTAGCGGTTACAATGAGCAGTTCTTC,CASSQARTSGYNEQFF
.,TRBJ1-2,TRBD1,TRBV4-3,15,TGCGCCAGCAGCCAATCGAACAGGGGAACCGGTGGCTACACCTTC,CASSQSNRGTGGYTF
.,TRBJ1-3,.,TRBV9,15,TGTGCCAGCACGAGAGACTCCCACTCTGGAAACACCATATATTTT,CASTRDSHSGNTIYF
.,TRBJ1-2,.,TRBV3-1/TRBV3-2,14,TGTGCCAGCAGCTGGAGAGGGGGGAACTATGGCTACACCTTC,CASSWRGGNYGYTF
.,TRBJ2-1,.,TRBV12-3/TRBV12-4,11,TGTGCCAGCAGTCGGAGGTTTGAGCAGTTCTTC,CASSRRFEQFF
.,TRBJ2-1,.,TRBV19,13,TGTGCCAGTAGTAGGGGTCGTGGGCAAGAGCAGTTCTTC,CASSRGRGQEQFF
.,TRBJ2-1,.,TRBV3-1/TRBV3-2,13,TGTGCCAGCAGCCCCCTCGGGAACAATGAGCAGTTCTTC,CASSPLGNNEQFF
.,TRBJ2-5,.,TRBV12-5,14,TGTGCTAGTGGTCCCCGGAGTGGAGTAGGGACCCAGTACTTC,CASGPRSGVGTQYF
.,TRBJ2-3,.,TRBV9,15,TGTGCCAGCAGCGTATCCACAGGCCCAAGGCATACGCAGTATTTT,CASSVSTGPRHTQYF
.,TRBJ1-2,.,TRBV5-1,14,TGCGCCAGCAGCTTGGGACAACGGCCCGGGGGCGGCACCTTC,CASSLGQRPGGGTF
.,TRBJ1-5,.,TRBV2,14,TGTGCCAGCCGCAGGGGAATAGGCAATCAGCCCCAGCATTTT,CASRRGIGNQPQHF
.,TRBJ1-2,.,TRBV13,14,TGTGCCAGCAGCTCACGTTGGGGACTTTATGGCTACACCTTC,CASSSRWGLYGYTF
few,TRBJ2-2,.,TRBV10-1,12,TGCGCCAGCAGGGCGCCCACCGGGGAGCTGTTTTTT,CASRAPTGELFF
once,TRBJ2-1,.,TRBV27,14,TGTGCCAGCAGTCTGGGGGTGTCAATAGATGAGCAGTTCTTC,CASSLGVSIDEQFF
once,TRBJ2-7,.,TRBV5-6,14,TGTGCCAGCAGCGCTAGACCCTTATCTTACGAGCAGTACTTC,CASSARPLSYEQYF
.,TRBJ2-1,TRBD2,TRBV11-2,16,TGTGCCAGCAGCCGACCAGGACTAGCGGGGGGCCCGGAGCAGTTCTTC,CASSRPGLAGGPEQFF
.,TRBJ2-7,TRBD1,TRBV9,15,TGTGCCAGCAGCGTAGCCGGGACAGGGATCTACGAGCAGTACTTC,CASSVAGTGIYEQYF
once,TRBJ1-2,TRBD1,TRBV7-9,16,TGTGCCAGCAGCTTAGCGGACACAGGGGGCTTCTATGGCTACACCTTC,CASSLADTGGFYGYTF
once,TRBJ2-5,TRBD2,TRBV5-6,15,TGTGCCAGCAGCTTCGGCAGCTCGGGGGGAGAGACCCAGTACTTC,CASSFGSSGGETQYF
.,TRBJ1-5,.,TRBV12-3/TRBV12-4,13,TGTGCCAGCAGTTCCGGGATCAATCAGCCCCAGCATTTT,CASSSGINQPQHF
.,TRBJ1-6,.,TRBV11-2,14,TGTGCCAGCAGGGGGGAGGAAGGTTATTCACCCCTCCACTTT,CASRGEEGYSPLHF
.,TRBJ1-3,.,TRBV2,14,TGTGCCACCCGACCGGAAAGCTCTGGAAACACCATATATTTT,CATRPESSGNTIYF
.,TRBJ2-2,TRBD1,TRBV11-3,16,TGTGCCAGCAGCGCGACAGGGGGTGATAGGACCGGGGAGCTGTTTTTT,CASSATGGDRTGELFF
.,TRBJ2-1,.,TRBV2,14,TGTGCCAGCCTTACTTCGAGCTCCTACAATGAGCAGTTCTTC,CASLTSSSYNEQFF